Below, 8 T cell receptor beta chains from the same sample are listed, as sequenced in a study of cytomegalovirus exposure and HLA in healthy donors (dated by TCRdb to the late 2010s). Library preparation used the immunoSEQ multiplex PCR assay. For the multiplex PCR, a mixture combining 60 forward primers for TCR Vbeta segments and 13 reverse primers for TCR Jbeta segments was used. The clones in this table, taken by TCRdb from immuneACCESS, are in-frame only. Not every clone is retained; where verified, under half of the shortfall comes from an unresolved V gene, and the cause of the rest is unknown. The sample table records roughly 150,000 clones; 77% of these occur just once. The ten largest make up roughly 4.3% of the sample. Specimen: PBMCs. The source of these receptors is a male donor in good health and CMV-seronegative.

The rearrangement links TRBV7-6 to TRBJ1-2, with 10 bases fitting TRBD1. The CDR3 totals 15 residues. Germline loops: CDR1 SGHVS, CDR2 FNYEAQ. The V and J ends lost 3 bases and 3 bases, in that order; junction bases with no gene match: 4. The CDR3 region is CASSFSTGGDYGYTF. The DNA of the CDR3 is TGTGCCAGCAGCTTCTCGACAGGGGGCGACTATGGCTACACCTTC.

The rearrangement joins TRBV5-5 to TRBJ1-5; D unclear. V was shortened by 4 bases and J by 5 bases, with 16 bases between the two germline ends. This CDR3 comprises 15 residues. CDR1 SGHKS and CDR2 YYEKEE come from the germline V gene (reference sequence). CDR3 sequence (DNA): TGTGCCAGCAGCCCCTCGAGAGGGCGAGATCAGCCCCAGCATTTT. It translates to CASSPSRGRDQPQHF.

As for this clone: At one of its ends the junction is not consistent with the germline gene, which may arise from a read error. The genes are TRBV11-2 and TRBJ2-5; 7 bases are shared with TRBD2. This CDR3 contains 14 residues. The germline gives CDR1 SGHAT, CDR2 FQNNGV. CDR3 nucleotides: TGTGCCAGCAGCTCTAGGGGACTACAAGCGACCCAGTACTTC. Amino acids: CASSSRGLQATQYF.

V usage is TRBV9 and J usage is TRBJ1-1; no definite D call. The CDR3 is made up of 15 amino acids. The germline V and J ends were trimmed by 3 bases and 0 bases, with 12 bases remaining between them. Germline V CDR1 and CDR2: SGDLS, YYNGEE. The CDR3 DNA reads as TGTGCCAGCAGCGGAGGTGGCGGTTTGAACACTGAAGCTTTCTTT. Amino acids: CASSGGGGLNTEAFF.

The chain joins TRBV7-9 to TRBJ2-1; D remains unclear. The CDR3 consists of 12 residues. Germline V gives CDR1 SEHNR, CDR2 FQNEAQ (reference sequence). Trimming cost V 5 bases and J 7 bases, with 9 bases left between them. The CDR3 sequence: CASSPPTNEQFF. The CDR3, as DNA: TGTGCCAGCAGCCCTCCCACAAATGAGCAGTTCTTC. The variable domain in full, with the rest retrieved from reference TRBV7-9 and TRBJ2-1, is DTGVSQNPRHKITKRGQNVTFRCDPISEHNRLYWYRQTLGQGPEFLTYFQNEAQLEKSRLLSDRFSAERPKGSFSTLEIQRTEQGDSAMYLCASSPPTNEQFFGPGTRLTVL.

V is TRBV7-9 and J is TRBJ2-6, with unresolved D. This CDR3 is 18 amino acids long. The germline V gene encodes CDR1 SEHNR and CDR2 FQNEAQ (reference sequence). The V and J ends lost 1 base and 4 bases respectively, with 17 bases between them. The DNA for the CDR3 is TGTGCCAGCAGCTTAGTGCAGGCCGGTGGTTTAGGGGCCAACGTCCTGACTTTC. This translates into CASSLVQAGGLGANVLTF.

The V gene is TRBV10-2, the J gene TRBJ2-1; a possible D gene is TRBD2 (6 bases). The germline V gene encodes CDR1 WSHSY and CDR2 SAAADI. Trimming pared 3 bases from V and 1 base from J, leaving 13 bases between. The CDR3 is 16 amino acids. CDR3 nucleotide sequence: TGCGCCAGCAGTGAAGTGGGAGGTATATCCTACAATGAGCAGTTCTTC. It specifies CASSEVGGISYNEQFF.

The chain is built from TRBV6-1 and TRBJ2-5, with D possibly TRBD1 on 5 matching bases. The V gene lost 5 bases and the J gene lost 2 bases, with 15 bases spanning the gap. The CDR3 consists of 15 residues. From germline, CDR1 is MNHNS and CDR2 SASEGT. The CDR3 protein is CASSFRRGQQETQYF. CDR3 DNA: TGTGCCAGCAGTTTCCGTCGTGGACAACAAGAGACCCAGTACTTC.